This paragraph covers one TCR beta chain sequence. The data derive from a study of shared clonotypes between healthy human individuals. On the study more broadly: A couple of women and three men aged 18 to 49 served as donors. A donor's plate count was three for CD4 naive and three for CD4 memory; CD8 naive had two and CD8 memory one.

Donors comprised healthy HIV-negative adults lacking recent acute infections or vaccinations. Memory CD4+ cells were the fraction left after CD45RA+ naive selection. CDR3 length equals 14 residues. Unmatched junction bases numbered 7, after V lost 4 bases and J lost 4 bases. Germline V gene sequence: CDR1 SGHRS, CDR2 YFSETQ. The assay was immunoSEQ multiplex PCR, and TCRdb's table has in-frame clones only and misses some. This sample yields around 180,000 clones, of which 90% to 95% are seen a single time; more than 0.06% belongs to the top ten. This clonotype was obtained from a woman aged 25-40 years in good health. This chain links TRBV5-1 with TRBJ2-7, with 8 bases matching TRBD1. Sequencing input: naive CD4+ T cells sorted from blood. The sample's subset: CD45RA+ positively selected. The CDR3 spells CASSPNQGAYEQYF. The CDR3 DNA follows: TGCGCCAGCAGCCCTAACCAGGGGGCTTACGAGCAGTACTTC.